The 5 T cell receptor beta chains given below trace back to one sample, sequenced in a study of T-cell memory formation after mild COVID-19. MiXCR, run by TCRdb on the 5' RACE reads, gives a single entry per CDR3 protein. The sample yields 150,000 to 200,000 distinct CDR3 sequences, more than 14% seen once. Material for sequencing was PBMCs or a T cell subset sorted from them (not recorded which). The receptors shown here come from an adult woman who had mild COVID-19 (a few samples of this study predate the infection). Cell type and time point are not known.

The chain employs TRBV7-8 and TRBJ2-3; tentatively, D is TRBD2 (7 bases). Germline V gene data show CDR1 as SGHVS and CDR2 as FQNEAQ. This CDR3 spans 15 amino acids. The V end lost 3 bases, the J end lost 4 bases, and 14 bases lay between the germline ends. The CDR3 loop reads CASSFLGGGADTQYF. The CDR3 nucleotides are TGTGCCAGCAGCTTCCTGGGAGGGGGAGCAGATACGCAGTATTTT.

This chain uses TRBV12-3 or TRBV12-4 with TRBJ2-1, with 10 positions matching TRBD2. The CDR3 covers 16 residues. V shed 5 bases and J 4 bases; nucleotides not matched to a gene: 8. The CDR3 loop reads CASSPGTSVGYNEQFF. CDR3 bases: TGTGCCAGCAGTCCGGGGACTAGCGTAGGGTACAATGAGCAGTTCTTC.

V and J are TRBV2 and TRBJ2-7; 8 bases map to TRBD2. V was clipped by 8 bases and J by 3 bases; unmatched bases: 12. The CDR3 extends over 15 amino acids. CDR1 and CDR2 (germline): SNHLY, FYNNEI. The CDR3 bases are TGTGCCAGCGGATACTCAGGGACTAGGAACTACGAGCAGTACTTC. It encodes CASGYSGTRNYEQYF.

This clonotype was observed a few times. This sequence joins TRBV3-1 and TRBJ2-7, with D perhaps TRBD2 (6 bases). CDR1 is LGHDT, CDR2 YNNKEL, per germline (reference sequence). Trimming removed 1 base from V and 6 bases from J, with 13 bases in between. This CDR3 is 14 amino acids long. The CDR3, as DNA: TGTGCCAGCAGCCAAGTCGGGGGAGCAGCCGAGCAGTACTTC. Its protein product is CASSQVGGAAEQYF.

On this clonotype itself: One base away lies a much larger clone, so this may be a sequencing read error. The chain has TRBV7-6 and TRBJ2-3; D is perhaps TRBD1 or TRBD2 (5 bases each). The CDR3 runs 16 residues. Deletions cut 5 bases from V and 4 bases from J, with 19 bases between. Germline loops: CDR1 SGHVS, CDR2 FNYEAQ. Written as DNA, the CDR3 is TGTGCCAGCAGCCCCGGTTTGGGCGTGGGGGCAGATACGCAGTATTTT. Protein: CASSPGLGVGADTQYF.